Shown below are 20 T cell receptor beta chains from a single sample sequenced in a study of metastatic and nonmetastatic thyroid tumors. Thyroid surgery had not been preceded by any treatment in any patient. TCRdb recomputed clones from the PCR reads via MiXCR. The repertoire holds around 26,000 clones, with 3.7% as singletons. What was sequenced was blood. The receptors were gathered from a male donor with papillary thyroid cancer or a benign thyroid nodule (not recorded which). Some clones in this sample may be carry-over from other donors' samples.

With respect to this clone: One junction end does not reproduce the germline sequence, and a read error may be involved. This chain joins TRBV7-9 and TRBJ2-3; possible D gene TRBD2, 6 bases. CDR3 length: 15 residues. CDR1 and CDR2 (germline): SEHNR, FQNEAQ (reference sequence). As DNA, the CDR3 is TGCGCCAGCAGCTTGAAACGGGAGAGGGCAGATACGCAGTATTTT. Translated: CASSLKRERADTQYF.

At least ten counts were recorded for this clone. The sample carries other DNA sequences with the same CDR3. The rearrangement links TRBV20-1 to TRBJ1-2; D unclear. The CDR3 is made up of 13 amino acids. The germline V and J ends were trimmed by 5 bases and 8 bases, with 18 bases remaining between them. Germline V gives CDR1 DFQATT, CDR2 SNEGSKA (reference sequence). DNA of the CDR3: TGCAGTGCTTCCGGAACCGCGGTGAGGGGCTACACCTTC. Translation: CSASGTAVRGYTF.

The V call is TRBV19, the J call TRBJ2-7, with 9 bases that match TRBD2. The CDR3 consists of 14 residues. Germline assignment: CDR1 LNHDA and CDR2 SQIVND (reference sequence). After removal of 6 bases from V and 5 bases from J, the junction contained 8 bases not matched to a gene. The CDR3 region has the DNA TGTGCCAGTAGAACTGATAGCGGGAGCGACGAGCAGTACTTC. Amino acids: CASRTDSGSDEQYF.

This clone was seen at least ten times. The genes are TRBV2 and TRBJ2-1; 9 bases line up with TRBD1. CDR1 is SNHLY and CDR2 is FYNNEI in the germline V gene. J was trimmed by 4 bases and V by 7 bases; bases with no gene match: 2. The CDR3 is 13 amino acids. In DNA, the CDR3 is TGTGCCAGCACTGGGACAGGGTACAATGAGCAGTTCTTC. Translated, it gives CASTGTGYNEQFF.

This clone was seen just once. Sequence at one end of the junction differs from germline and may be a read error. The chain carries TRBV12-3 or TRBV12-4 and TRBJ2-4; no firm D call. The CDR3 covers 12 residues. The CDR3 region is CASRQTKNIKYF. The DNA of the CDR3 is TGTGCCAGCCGTCAGACCAAAAACATTAAGTACTTC.

The chain employs TRBV7-7 and TRBJ2-2; D perhaps matches TRBD2 (5 bases). The germline CDR1 and CDR2 sequences are SSHAT and FNYEAQ (reference sequence). CDR3 length: 16 residues. V was cut by 3 bases and J by 6 bases, with 17 bases left in between. CDR3 nucleotide sequence: TGTGCCAGCAGCTTCGGTGAGGGCGTCGCCGCCGGGGAGCTGTTTTTT. This gives the protein CASSFGEGVAAGELFF.

This clone is labeled medium-sized. This sequence joins TRBV6-5 and TRBJ2-7; a weak D match, TRBD1 (6 bases). Trimming stripped 2 bases from V and 5 bases from J, with 13 bases between. Per germline, CDR1 MNHEY and CDR2 SVGAGI. This CDR3 has 14 residues. The CDR3 reads CASSYLTTGDEQYF. The CDR3 DNA is TGTGCCAGCAGTTACCTGACGACAGGCGACGAGCAGTACTTC.

This sequence joins TRBV20-1 and TRBJ2-7; maybe TRBD1 (7 bases). The germline gives CDR1 DFQATT, CDR2 SNEGSKA (reference sequence). This CDR3 has 13 amino acids. V lost 1 base, J lost 5 bases, and 12 bases lay in between. The CDR3 loop reads CSARGGGTDEQYF. Written as DNA, the CDR3 is TGCAGTGCTAGAGGTGGCGGGACAGACGAGCAGTACTTC.

The chain couples TRBV7-7 to TRBJ2-2, with TRBD1 identical over 7 bases. Trimming removed 3 bases from V and 3 bases from J; junction bases left unmatched: 4. From germline, CDR1 is SSHAT and CDR2 FNYEAQ (reference sequence). The CDR3 extends over 15 amino acids. CDR3 sequence: CASSFGDRDTGELFF. CDR3 sequence (DNA): TGTGCCAGCAGCTTCGGTGACAGGGACACCGGGGAGCTGTTTTTT.

This clone was counted a few times. The chain is built from TRBV12-3 or TRBV12-4 and TRBJ1-1, with D tentatively TRBD1 (5 bases). The V gene lost 1 base and the J gene lost 5 bases, with 11 bases spanning the gap. CDR3 size: 14 residues. The DNA of the CDR3 is TGTGCCAGCAGTTTAGGGATTGGGGGGACTGAAGCTTTCTTT. Translation: CASSLGIGGTEAFF.

Many counts were recorded for this clone. The chain combines TRBV5-1 with TRBJ2-3, with a weak D call TRBD1 (5 bases). V was pared by 0 bases and J by 0 bases, with 8 bases between. In germline, CDR1 is SGHRS, CDR2 YFSETQ. The CDR3 sequence is 15 residues long. The CDR3 reads CASSLARVSTDTQYF. The CDR3 DNA reads TGCGCCAGCAGCTTGGCCAGGGTCAGCACAGATACGCAGTATTTT.

This clone occurred many times. The chain couples TRBV25-1 to TRBJ1-6; 7 bases fit TRBD1. The CDR3 covers 14 residues. The germline V gene encodes CDR1 MGHDK and CDR2 SYGVNS. The ends lost 0 bases at V and 9 bases at J; junction bases unmatched: 2. The DNA for the CDR3 is TGTGCCAGCAGTGAATATAACAGGGGTTCACCCCTCCACTTT. Its translation: CASSEYNRGSPLHF.

This clone appeared many times. The chain employs TRBV5-1 and TRBJ2-3; no clear D gene. Trimming removed 0 bases from V and 4 bases from J, with 9 bases in between. The V gene's germline CDR1 is SGHRS and CDR2 YFSETQ. There are 14 residues in the CDR3. The CDR3 loop is CASSLGHSADTQYF. As DNA, the CDR3 is TGCGCCAGCAGCTTGGGGCATTCCGCAGATACGCAGTATTTT.

This clone was counted ten times or more. Here the CDR3 DNA reads TGCGCCAGCAGTGAGAGTAGGACTAGCTCCACAGATACGCAGTATTTT. It codes for CASSESRTSSTDTQYF. The rearrangement uses TRBV10-2 and TRBJ2-3, with 8 positions matching TRBD2. Germline V gene sequence: CDR1 WSHSY, CDR2 SAAADI. CDR3 length equals 16 residues. The ends lost 2 bases at V and 2 bases at J; junction bases unmatched: 6.

The sample holds many counts of this clone. The chain recombines TRBV7-9 with TRBJ1-2; D not certain. Looked up from germline, CDR1 is SEHNR and CDR2 is FQNEAQ (reference sequence). The CDR3 is made up of 11 amino acids. Trimming took 10 bases from V and 7 from J, leaving 13 bases between them. CDR3 sequence reads: CATPVGGGYTF. The DNA of the CDR3 is TGTGCCACCCCGGTAGGTGGTGGCTACACCTTC.

This clone was counted between two and nine times. The gene calls are TRBV4-2 and TRBJ1-3, with TRBD1 matching over 7 bases. V lost 2 bases to trimming and J lost 4 bases; unmatched junction nucleotides: 5. CDR1 is LGHNA and CDR2 is YNFKEQ in the germline V gene. This CDR3 region has 15 residues. CDR3 in DNA: TGTGCCAGCAGCCAAACAGGGGAGAGGGGAAACACCATATATTTT. Translation: CASSQTGERGNTIYF.

This clone was observed many times. A single base separates this from a much larger clone, so it may be a read error. Distinct nucleotide sequences in the sample also encode this CDR3. J is TRBJ1-1 and V is TRBV7-8; a weak D match, TRBD1 (5 bases). The CDR3 length is 15 residues. CDR1 SGHVS and CDR2 FQNEAQ come from the germline V gene. CDR3 nucleotides: TGTGCCAGCACCTTAGGGGCAGGTCAGAACACTGAGGCTTTCTTT. Amino acid sequence: CASTLGAGQNTEAFF.

This clone appeared many times. V gene TRBV9 combines with J gene TRBJ1-1, with D uncertain. The germline V and J ends were trimmed by 0 bases and 5 bases, with 14 bases remaining between them. Germline CDR1 reads SGDLS; CDR2 reads YYNGEE. This CDR3 spans 15 amino acids. CDR3 DNA: TGTGCCAGCAGCGTAGAGGTTTGGGGAAATACTGAAGCTTTCTTT. Translated, it gives CASSVEVWGNTEAFF.

This clone has a handful of counts. V usage is TRBV20-1 and J usage is TRBJ2-7, with 13 bases lining up with TRBD2. CDR3 size: 14 residues. J lost 5 bases, V lost 6 bases, and 7 bases had no gene match. CDR1 and CDR2 (germline): DFQATT, SNEGSKA (reference sequence). The CDR3 bases are TGCAGTGCCACCGGGACTAGCGGGACAGACGAGCAGTACTTC. Protein: CSATGTSGTDEQYF.

This clone was seen at least ten times. The rearrangement uses TRBV20-1 and TRBJ1-5, with a weak D call TRBD1 (6 bases). CDR1 DFQATT and CDR2 SNEGSKA come from the germline V gene (reference sequence). V was shortened by 0 bases and J by 2 bases, with 8 bases between the two germline ends. This CDR3 has 14 residues. The CDR3 region has the DNA TGCAGTGCTAGAGATGACAGGCGCAATCAGCCCCAGCATTTT. Amino acid sequence: CSARDDRRNQPQHF.